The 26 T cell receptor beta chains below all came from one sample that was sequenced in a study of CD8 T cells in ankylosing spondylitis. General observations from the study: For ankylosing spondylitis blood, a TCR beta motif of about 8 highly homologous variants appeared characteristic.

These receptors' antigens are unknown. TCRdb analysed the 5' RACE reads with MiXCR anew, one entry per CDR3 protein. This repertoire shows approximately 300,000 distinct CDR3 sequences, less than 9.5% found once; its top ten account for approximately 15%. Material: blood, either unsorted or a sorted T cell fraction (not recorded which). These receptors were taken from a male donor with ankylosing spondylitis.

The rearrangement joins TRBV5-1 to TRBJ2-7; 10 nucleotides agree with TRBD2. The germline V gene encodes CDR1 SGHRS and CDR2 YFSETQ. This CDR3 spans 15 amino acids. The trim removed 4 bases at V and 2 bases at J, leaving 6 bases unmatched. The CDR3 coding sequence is TGCGCCAGCAGCCCTCTTACTAGCGGGACCTACGAGCAGTACTTC. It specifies CASSPLTSGTYEQYF.

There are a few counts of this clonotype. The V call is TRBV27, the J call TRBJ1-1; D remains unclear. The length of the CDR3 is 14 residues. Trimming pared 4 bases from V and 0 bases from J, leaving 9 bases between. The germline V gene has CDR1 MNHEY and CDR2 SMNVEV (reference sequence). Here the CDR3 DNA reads TGTGCCAGCAGTTCTTGGGGAATGAACACTGAAGCTTTCTTT. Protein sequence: CASSSWGMNTEAFF.

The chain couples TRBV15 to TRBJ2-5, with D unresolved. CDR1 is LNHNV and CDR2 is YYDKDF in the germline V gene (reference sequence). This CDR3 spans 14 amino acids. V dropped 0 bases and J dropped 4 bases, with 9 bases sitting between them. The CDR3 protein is CATSRDLSVETQYF. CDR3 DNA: TGTGCCACCAGCAGAGATCTAAGCGTAGAGACCCAGTACTTC. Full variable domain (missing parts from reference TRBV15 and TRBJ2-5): DAMVIQNPRYQVTQFGKPVTLSCSQTLNHNVMYWYQQKSSQAPKLLFHYYDKDFNNEADTPDNFQSRRPNTSFCFLDIRSPGLGDTAMYLCATSRDLSVETQYFGPGTRLLVL.

CDR3 sequence reads: CAIRSSSGEQYF. CDR3 in DNA: TGTGCCATACGATCGTCTAGCGGGGAGCAGTACTTC. J is TRBJ2-7 and V is TRBV10-3, with 8 bases fitting TRBD2. The germline gives CDR1 ENHRY, CDR2 SYGVKD. The J segment lost 7 bases and the V segment lost 9 bases, leaving 8 bases of the junction unmatched. The CDR3 contains 12 residues.

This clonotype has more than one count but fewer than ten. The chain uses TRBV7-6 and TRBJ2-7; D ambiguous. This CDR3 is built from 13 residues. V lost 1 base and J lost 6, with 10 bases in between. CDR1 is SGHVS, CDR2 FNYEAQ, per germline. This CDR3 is CASSLVGRGEQYF. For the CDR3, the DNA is TGTGCCAGCAGCTTAGTCGGCCGCGGCGAGCAGTACTTC.

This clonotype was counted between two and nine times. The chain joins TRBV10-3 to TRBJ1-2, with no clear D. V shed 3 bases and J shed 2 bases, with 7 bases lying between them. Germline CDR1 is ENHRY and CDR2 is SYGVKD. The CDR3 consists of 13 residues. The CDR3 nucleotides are TGTGCCATCAGTGAAGGTCAGAACTATGGCTACACCTTC. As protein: CAISEGQNYGYTF.

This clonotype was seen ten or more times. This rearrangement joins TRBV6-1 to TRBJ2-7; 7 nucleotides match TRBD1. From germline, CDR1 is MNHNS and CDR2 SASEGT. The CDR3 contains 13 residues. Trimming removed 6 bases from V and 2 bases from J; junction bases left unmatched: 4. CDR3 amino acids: CASRRQGAYEQYF. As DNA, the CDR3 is TGTGCCAGCAGACGACAGGGAGCCTACGAGCAGTACTTC.

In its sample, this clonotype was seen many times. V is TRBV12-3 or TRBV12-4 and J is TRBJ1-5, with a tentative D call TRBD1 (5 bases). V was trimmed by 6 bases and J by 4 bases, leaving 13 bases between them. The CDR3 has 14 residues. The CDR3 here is CASRKIGGNQPQHF. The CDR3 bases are TGTGCCAGCAGGAAAATCGGGGGGAATCAGCCCCAGCATTTT.

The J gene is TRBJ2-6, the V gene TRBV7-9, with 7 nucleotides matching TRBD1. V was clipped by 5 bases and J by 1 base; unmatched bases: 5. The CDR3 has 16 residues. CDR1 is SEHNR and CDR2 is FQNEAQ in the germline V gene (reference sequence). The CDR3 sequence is CASSPLTGSGANVLTF. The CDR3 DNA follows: TGTGCCAGCAGCCCACTGACAGGGTCTGGGGCCAACGTCCTGACTTTC.

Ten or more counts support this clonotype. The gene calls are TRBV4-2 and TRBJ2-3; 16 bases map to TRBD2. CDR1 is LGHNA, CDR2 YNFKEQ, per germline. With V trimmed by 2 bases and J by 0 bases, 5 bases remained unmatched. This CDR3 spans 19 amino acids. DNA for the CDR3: TGTGCCAGCAGCCAAAGGGGACTAGCGGGAGGGCTCAGCACAGATACGCAGTATTTT. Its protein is CASSQRGLAGGLSTDTQYF.

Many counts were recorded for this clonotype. The CDR3 nucleotides are TGTGCCAGCAGGTCAGGGGGGACTAATGAAAAACTGTTTTTT. Protein product: CASRSGGTNEKLFF. The rearrangement joins TRBV28 to TRBJ1-4; the match to TRBD1 covers 7 bases. V was clipped by 6 bases and J by 2 bases; unmatched bases: 3. Germline V CDR1 and CDR2: MDHEN, SYDVKM. The CDR3 runs to 14 residues.

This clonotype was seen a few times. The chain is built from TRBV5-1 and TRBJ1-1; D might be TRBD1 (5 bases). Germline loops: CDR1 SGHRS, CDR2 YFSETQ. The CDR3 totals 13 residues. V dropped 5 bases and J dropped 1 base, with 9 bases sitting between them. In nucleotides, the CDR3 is TGCGCCAGCAGGGGTGGGGGGAACACTGAAGCTTTCTTT. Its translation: CASRGGGNTEAFF. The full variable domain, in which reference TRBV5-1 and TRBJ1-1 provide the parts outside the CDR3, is KAGVTQTPRYLIKTRGQQVTLSCSPISGHRSVSWYQQTPGQGLQFLFEYFSETQRNKGNFPGRFSGRQFSNSRSEMNVSTLELGDSALYLCASRGGGNTEAFFGQGTRLTVV.

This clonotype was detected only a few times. In DNA form, the CDR3 reads TGTGCCAGCTCACCATTTCAGGACTCCTACGAGCAGTACTTC. Protein: CASSPFQDSYEQYF. The chain carries TRBV18 and TRBJ2-7; D ambiguous. Germline V gives CDR1 KGHSH, CDR2 LQKENI. The CDR3 has 14 amino acids. V gave up 2 bases and J gave up 0 bases, with 8 bases separating them.

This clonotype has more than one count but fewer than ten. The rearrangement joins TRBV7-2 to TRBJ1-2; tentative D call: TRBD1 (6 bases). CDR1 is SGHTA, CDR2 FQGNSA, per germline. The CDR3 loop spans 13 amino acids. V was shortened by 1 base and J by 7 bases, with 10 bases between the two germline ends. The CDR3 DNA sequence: TGTGCCAGCAGCTTAGTAGGGGGGGCTGGCTACACCTTC. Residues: CASSLVGGAGYTF.

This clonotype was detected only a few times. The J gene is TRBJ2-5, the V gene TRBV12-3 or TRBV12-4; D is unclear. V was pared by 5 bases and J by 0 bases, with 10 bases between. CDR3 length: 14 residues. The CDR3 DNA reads TGTGCCAGCAGTACGTGGGCGGACCAAGAGACCCAGTACTTC. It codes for CASSTWADQETQYF.

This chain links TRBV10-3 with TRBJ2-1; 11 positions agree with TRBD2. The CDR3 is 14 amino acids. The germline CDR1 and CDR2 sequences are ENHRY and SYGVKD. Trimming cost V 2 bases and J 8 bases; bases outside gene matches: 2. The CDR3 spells CAISEGLAGYEQFF. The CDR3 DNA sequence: TGTGCCATCAGTGAGGGACTAGCGGGTTATGAGCAGTTCTTC.

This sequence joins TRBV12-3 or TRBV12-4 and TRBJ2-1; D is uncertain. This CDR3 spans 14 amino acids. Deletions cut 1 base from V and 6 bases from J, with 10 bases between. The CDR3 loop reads CASSLGFISNEQFF. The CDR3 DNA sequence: TGTGCCAGCAGTTTAGGTTTTATTTCCAATGAGCAGTTCTTC.

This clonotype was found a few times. The CDR3 DNA reads as TGTGCCAGCAGTCCCCACCCATTCGCCAGGGGCAGGGGCAATCAGCCCCAGCATTTT. This encodes CASSPHPFARGRGNQPQHF. This chain joins TRBV27 and TRBJ1-5, with D perhaps TRBD1 (6 bases). CDR1 is MNHEY and CDR2 is SMNVEV in the germline V gene (reference sequence). The CDR3 contains 19 residues. V dropped 5 bases and J dropped 2 bases, with 25 bases sitting between them.

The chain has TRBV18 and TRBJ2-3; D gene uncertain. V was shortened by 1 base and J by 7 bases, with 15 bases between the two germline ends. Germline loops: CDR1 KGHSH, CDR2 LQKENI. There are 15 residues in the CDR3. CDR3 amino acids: CASSPRVPSGYTQYF. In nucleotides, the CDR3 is TGTGCCAGCTCACCACGGGTCCCCTCCGGATATACGCAGTATTTT.

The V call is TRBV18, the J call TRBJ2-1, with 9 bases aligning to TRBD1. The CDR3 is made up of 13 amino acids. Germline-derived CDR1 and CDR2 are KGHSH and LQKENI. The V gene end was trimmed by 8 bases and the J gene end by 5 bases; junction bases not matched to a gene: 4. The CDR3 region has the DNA TGTGCCAGCCTCGGACAGGGGAACAATGAGCAGTTCTTC. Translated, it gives CASLGQGNNEQFF.

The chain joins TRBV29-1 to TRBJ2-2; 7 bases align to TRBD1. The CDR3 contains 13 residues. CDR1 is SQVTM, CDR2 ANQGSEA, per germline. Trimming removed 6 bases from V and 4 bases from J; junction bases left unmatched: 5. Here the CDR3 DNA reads TGCAGCGTCTCCGGGACAGCCACCGGGGAGCTGTTTTTT. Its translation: CSVSGTATGELFF.

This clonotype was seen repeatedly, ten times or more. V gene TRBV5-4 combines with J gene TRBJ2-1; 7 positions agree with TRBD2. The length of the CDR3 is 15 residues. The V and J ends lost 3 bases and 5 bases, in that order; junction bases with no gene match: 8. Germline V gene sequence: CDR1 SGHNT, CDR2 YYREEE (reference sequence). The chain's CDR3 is CASSSGTTTDNEQFF. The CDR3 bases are TGTGCCAGCAGCTCAGGGACTACAACCGACAATGAGCAGTTCTTC. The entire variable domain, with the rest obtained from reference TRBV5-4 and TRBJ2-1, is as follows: ETGVTQSPTHLIKTRGQQVTLRCSSQSGHNTVSWYQQALGQGPQFIFQYYREEENGRGNFPPRFSGLQFPNYSSELNVNALELDDSALYLCASSSGTTTDNEQFFGPGTRLTVL.

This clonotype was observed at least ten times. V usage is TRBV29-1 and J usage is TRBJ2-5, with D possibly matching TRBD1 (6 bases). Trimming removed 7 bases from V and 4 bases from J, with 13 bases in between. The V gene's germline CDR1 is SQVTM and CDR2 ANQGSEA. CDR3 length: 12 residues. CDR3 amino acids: CSAYRDGETQYF. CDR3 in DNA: TGCAGCGCATACAGGGATGGAGAGACCCAGTACTTC.

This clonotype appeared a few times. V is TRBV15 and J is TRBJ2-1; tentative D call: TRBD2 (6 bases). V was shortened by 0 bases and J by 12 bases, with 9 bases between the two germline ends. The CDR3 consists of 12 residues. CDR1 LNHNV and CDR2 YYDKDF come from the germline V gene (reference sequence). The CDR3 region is CATSRDAGWQFF. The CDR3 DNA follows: TGTGCCACCAGCAGAGATGCGGGGTGGCAGTTCTTC. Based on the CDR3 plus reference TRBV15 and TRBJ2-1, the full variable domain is DAMVIQNPRYQVTQFGKPVTLSCSQTLNHNVMYWYQQKSSQAPKLLFHYYDKDFNNEADTPDNFQSRRPNTSFCFLDIRSPGLGDTAMYLCATSRDAGWQFFGPGTRLTVL.

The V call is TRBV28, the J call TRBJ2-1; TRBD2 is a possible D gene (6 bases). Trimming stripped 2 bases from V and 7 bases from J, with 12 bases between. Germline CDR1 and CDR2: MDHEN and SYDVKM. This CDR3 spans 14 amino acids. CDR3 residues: CASSLRLAKNEQFF. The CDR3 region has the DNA TGTGCCAGCAGTTTACGGCTAGCGAAGAATGAGCAGTTCTTC.

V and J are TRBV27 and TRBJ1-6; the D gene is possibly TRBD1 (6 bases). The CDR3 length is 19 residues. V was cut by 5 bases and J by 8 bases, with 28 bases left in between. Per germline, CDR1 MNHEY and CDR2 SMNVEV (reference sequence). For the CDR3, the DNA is TGTGCCAGCAGTCCGCGACCTATTGGGGGAAATCAGGGGCATTCACCCCTCCACTTT. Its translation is CASSPRPIGGNQGHSPLHF.